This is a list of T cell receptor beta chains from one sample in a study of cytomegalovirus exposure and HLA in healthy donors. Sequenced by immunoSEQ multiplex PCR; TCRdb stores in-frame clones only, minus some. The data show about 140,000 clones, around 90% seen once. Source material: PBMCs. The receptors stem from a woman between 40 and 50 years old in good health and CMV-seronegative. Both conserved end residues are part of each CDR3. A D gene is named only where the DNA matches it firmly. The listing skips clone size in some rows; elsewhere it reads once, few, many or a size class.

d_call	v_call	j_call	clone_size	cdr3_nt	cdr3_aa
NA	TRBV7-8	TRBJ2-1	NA	TGTGCCAGCAGCTTAAGTTTAGCGGTTAACTACAATGAGCAGTTCTTC	CASSLSLAVNYNEQFF
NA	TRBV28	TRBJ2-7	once	TGTGCCAGCGGTAGTGGGGGCACGTGGAACGAGCAGTACTTC	CASGSGGTWNEQYF
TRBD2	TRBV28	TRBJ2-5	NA	TGTGCCAGCAGTAGCGGACTAGCGGGACAAGAGACCCAGTACTTC	CASSSGLAGQETQYF
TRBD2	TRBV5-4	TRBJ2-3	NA	TGTGCCAGCAGCACGGGACTAGCGGTGAGCACAGATACGCAGTATTTT	CASSTGLAVSTDTQYF
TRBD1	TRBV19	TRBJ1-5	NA	TGTGCCAGTAACCCGGACAGGGTGACCTATAGCAATCAGCCCCAGCATTTT	CASNPDRVTYSNQPQHF
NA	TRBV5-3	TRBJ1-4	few	TGTGCCAGAAGCTTGATAGAAAAACTGTTTTTT	CARSLIEKLFF
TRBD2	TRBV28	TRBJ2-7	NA	TGTGCCATCCTGGGACTAGCGGGAGAAGAGCAGTACTTC	CAILGLAGEEQYF
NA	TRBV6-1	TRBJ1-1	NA	TGTGCCAGCAGTGTGTCCGGGGAGAACACTGAAGCTTTCTTT	CASSVSGENTEAFF
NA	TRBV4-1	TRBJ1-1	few	TGCGCCAGCAGCCAATCAGTAAACACTGAAGCTTTCTTT	CASSQSVNTEAFF
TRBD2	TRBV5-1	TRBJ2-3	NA	TGCGCCACCAGCGGGACTAGCACAGATACGCAGTATTTT	CATSGTSTDTQYF
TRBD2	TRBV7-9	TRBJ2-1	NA	TGTGCCAGCAGCAAAAGGGGAGCGGGGTCAGATTACAATGAGCAGTTCTTC	CASSKRGAGSDYNEQFF
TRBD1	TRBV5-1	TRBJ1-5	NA	TGCGCCAGCAGCTTGGGGGGGGCAGGGGGGCCCCAGCATTTT	CASSLGGAGGPQHF
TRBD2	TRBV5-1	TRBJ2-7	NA	TGCGCCAGCAGCTTGGGGGCGGGAGCGCCGCCTTACGAGCAGTACTTC	CASSLGAGAPPYEQYF
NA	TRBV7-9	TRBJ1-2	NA	TGTGCCAGCAGCTTACAGTCGCACGACTATGGCTACACCTTC	CASSLQSHDYGYTF
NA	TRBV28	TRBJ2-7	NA	TGTGCCAGCTCTTGGGGGCCCTACGAGCAGTACTTC	CASSWGPYEQYF
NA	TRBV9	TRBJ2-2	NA	TGTGCCAGCAGCGTACGTAGTAGCGCCGGGGAGCTGTTTTTT	CASSVRSSAGELFF
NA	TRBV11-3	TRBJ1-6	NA	TGTGCCAGCAGTGGTCGGGGTTCTAATTCACCCCTCCACTTT	CASSGRGSNSPLHF
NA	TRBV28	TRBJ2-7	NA	TGTGCCAGCAGTCTATTCGACTACTCGTCTAGTGAGCAGTACTTC	CASSLFDYSSSEQYF
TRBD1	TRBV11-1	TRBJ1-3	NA	TGTGCCAGCAGCCAGACAGGGGTTGGCGGAAACACCATATATTTT	CASSQTGVGGNTIYF
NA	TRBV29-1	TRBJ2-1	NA	TGCAGCGTTGAAGTCACAGCTGGCAATGAGCAGTTCTTC	CSVEVTAGNEQFF
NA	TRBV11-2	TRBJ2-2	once	TGTGCCAGCCGTTTTAGTGATCTCGGGGAGCTGTTTTTT	CASRFSDLGELFF
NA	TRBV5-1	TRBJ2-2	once	TGCGCCAGCAGCTTCGGGGGTACGAACACCGGGGAGCTGTTTTTT	CASSFGGTNTGELFF
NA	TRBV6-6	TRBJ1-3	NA	TGTGCCAGCAGTCCGGACAGTTTGCCTGGAAACACCATATATTTT	CASSPDSLPGNTIYF
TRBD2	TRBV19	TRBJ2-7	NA	TGTGCCAGCGCGACGAGCGGGACGGGGGACGAGCAGTACTTC	CASATSGTGDEQYF
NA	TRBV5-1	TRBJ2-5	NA	TGCGCCAGCAGCCTGGAGCGGACAGTCCAAGAGACCCAGTACTTC	CASSLERTVQETQYF
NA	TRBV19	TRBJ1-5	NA	TGTGCCACTGAAGCCAGGAATCAGCCCCAGCATTTT	CATEARNQPQHF
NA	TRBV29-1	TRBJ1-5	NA	TGCAGCGTTCGCGGGTCCAGCAATCAGCCCCAGCATTTT	CSVRGSSNQPQHF
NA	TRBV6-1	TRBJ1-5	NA	TGTGCCAGCAGTGAAGGCCAGTATAGCAATCAGCCCCAGCATTTT	CASSEGQYSNQPQHF
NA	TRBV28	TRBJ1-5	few	TGTGCCAGCAGCTGGACAGCGAGATACAATCAGCCCCAGCATTTT	CASSWTARYNQPQHF
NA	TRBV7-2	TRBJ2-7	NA	TGTGCCAGCAGGATGACTAGTGGGAGTTACGAGCAGTACTTC	CASRMTSGSYEQYF
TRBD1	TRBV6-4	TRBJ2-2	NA	TGTGCCAGCAGTCCGACAGGGGGGAACACCGGGGAGCTGTTTTTT	CASSPTGGNTGELFF
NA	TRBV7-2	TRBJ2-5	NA	TGTGCCAGCAGCTTAGATCTAGCGTCTGAAGAGACCCAGTACTTC	CASSLDLASEETQYF
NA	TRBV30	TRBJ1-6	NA	TGTGCCTGGAGTGTACAGGGACCACCCCTCCACTTT	CAWSVQGPPLHF
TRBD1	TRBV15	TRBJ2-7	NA	TGTGCCACCAGCAAATGGACAGGGACCTCCTACGAGCAGTACTTC	CATSKWTGTSYEQYF
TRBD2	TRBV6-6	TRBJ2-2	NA	TGTGCCAGTATAGCGGGAGGGCATAACACCGGGGAGCTGTTTTTT	CASIAGGHNTGELFF